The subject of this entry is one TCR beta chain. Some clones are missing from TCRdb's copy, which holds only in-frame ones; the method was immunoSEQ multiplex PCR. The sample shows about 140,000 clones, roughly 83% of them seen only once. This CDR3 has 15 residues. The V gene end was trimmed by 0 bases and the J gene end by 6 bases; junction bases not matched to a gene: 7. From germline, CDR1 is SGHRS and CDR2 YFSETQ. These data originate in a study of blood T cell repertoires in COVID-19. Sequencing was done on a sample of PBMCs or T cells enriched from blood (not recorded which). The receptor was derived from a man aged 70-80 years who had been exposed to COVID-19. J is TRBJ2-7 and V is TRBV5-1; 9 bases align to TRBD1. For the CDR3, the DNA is TGCGCCAGCAGCTTGGAGACAGGGGGAAGGGGCGAGCAGTACTTC. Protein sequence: CASSLETGGRGEQYF.